These T cell receptor beta chains were read from a single sample in a study of patients and donors after allogeneic stem cell transplantation. TCRdb reprocessed the RT-PCR reads via MiXCR and lists one record per CDR3 protein. The table records roughly 200,000 distinct CDR3 sequences, less than 45% of them present only once. Sequencing input: blood, either unsorted or a sorted T cell fraction (not recorded which). Receptor source: a human donor who was either an allogeneic HSCT recipient or a stem cell or donor lymphocyte infusion donor (not recorded which). It is not recorded whose cells these are; they may come from a transplant donor. Each CDR3 is given with its conserved first and last residue. The D gene is left open where the match is weak. A row's size may be missing; if present it is once, few, many or a size class.

abundance,d_gene,j_gene,v_gene,CDR3aa,CDR3nt
.,.,TRBJ1-5,TRBV9,CASSLGLNRNQPQHF,TGTGCCAGCAGCTTGGGGTTAAATCGGAATCAGCCCCAGCATTTT
.,TRBD2,TRBJ2-2,TRBV4-3,CASSRREGLTGELFF,TGCGCCAGCAGTCGGCGGGAGGGCCTCACCGGGGAGCTGTTTTTT
.,.,TRBJ1-1,TRBV7-3,CASSITINTEAFF,TGTGCCAGCAGCATTACAATAAACACTGAAGCTTTCTTT
.,.,TRBJ1-6,TRBV4-3,CASSRPGFTPLHF,TGCGCCAGCAGCCGCCCGGGCTTTACCCCCCTCCACTTT
few,TRBD2,TRBJ2-1,TRBV2,CASSERYGELALHNEQFF,TGTGCTAGCAGTGAAAGGTACGGTGAACTAGCGCTCCACAATGAGCAGTTCTTC
.,TRBD2,TRBJ2-3,TRBV5-1,CASSRGGLAADTQYF,TGCGCCAGCAGCCGTGGCGGACTAGCGGCAGATACGCAGTATTTT
.,TRBD2,TRBJ2-7,TRBV19,CASGTSGPYEQYF,TGTGCCAGTGGTACTAGCGGTCCCTACGAGCAGTACTTC
many,.,TRBJ1-4,TRBV5-5,CASSLLGSNEKLFF,TGTGCCAGCAGCTTGCTCGGATCTAATGAAAAACTGTTTTTT
.,TRBD1,TRBJ2-3,TRBV7-8,CASSTKTGGSTDTQYF,TGTGCCAGCAGCACGAAGACAGGGGGTAGCACAGATACGCAGTATTTT
.,TRBD1,TRBJ1-1,TRBV27,CASSSIGTGETEAFF,TGTGCCAGCAGTTCCATTGGGACAGGGGAGACTGAAGCTTTCTTT
.,.,TRBJ2-1,TRBV18,CASSARGASADNEQFF,TGTGCCAGCTCAGCTCGCGGGGCCAGCGCTGACAATGAGCAGTTCTTC
.,.,TRBJ2-1,TRBV9,CASSVSLGTPNPTEQFF,TGTGCCAGCAGCGTCTCGCTAGGGACTCCCAATCCCACTGAGCAGTTCTTC
.,.,TRBJ1-1,TRBV7-3,CASSERGIAEAFF,TGTGCCAGCAGCGAACGGGGGATTGCTGAAGCTTTCTTT
.,.,TRBJ1-4,TRBV7-9,CASSPHVEKLFF,TGTGCCAGCAGCCCTCACGTTGAAAAACTGTTTTTT
.,.,TRBJ1-4,TRBV5-8,CASSLMAATNEKLFF,TGTGCCAGCAGCTTGATGGCAGCAACTAATGAAAAACTGTTTTTT
.,TRBD1,TRBJ1-2,TRBV28,CASSRRLGGWNGYTF,TGTGCCAGCAGCCGCCGGCTAGGGGGCTGGAATGGCTACACCTTC
.,.,TRBJ1-1,TRBV7-8,CASSFRAGDTEAFF,TGTGCCAGCAGCTTCAGGGCTGGGGACACTGAAGCTTTCTTT
few,.,TRBJ2-3,TRBV12-3/TRBV12-4,CASSYGVGPVTDTQYF,TGTGCCAGCAGTTACGGGGTGGGGCCAGTCACAGATACGCAGTATTTT
few,TRBD2,TRBJ2-7,TRBV4-3,CASSQEGSGSYEQYF,TGCGCCAGCAGCCAAGAGGGTAGCGGGAGTTACGAGCAGTACTTC
few,.,TRBJ1-4,TRBV7-2,CASGGLGEKLFF,TGTGCCAGCGGGGGACTGGGGGAAAAACTGTTTTTT
.,TRBD1,TRBJ1-2,TRBV28,CASSAGGGYTF,TGTGCCAGCAGTGCAGGGGGTGGCTACACCTTC
few,TRBD1,TRBJ2-7,TRBV2,CASSYRTGAVPYEQYF,TGTGCCAGCAGTTATCGGACAGGGGCCGTCCCCTACGAGCAGTACTTC
.,TRBD1,TRBJ1-1,TRBV6-5,CASSYDRGGEAFF,TGTGCCAGCAGTTACGACAGGGGGGGTGAAGCTTTCTTT
few,TRBD1,TRBJ1-2,TRBV5-6,CASSLTGGDGYTF,TGTGCCAGCAGCTTGACAGGGGGCGATGGCTACACCTTC
.,TRBD2,TRBJ2-7,TRBV6-5,CASSIGTSGRATYEQYF,TGTGCCAGCAGCATCGGGACTAGCGGGAGGGCCACCTACGAGCAGTACTTC
.,TRBD1,TRBJ1-1,TRBV6-6,CASSHSDRGNTEAFF,TGTGCCAGCAGTCATTCGGACAGGGGGAACACTGAAGCTTTCTTT
.,.,TRBJ2-1,TRBV5-1,CASSLGEAPLTQFF,TGCGCCAGCAGCTTGGGGGAGGCCCCGTTGACGCAGTTCTTC
.,.,TRBJ2-2,TRBV7-2,CASSLVGGANTGELFF,TGTGCCAGCAGCTTAGTGGGCGGAGCGAACACCGGGGAGCTGTTTTTT
.,.,TRBJ1-2,TRBV18,CASSPVDRGYAYTF,TGTGCCAGCTCACCAGTGGACCGTGGCTATGCCTACACCTTC
.,TRBD1,TRBJ2-7,TRBV28,CASSFQTGGYEQYF,TGTGCCAGCAGTTTCCAGACAGGGGGGTACGAGCAGTACTTC
.,.,TRBJ2-6,TRBV7-9,CASSPTANSGANVLTF,TGTGCCAGCAGCCCGACAGCAAACTCTGGGGCCAACGTCCTGACTTTC
.,.,TRBJ2-5,TRBV12-5,CASGLDLIGETQYF,TGTGCTAGTGGTTTGGACCTAATCGGGGAGACCCAGTACTTC
few,TRBD2,TRBJ2-7,TRBV28,CASSFGLAGGLPYEQYF,TGTGCCAGCAGTTTTGGACTAGCGGGAGGACTCCCCTACGAGCAGTACTTC
few,.,TRBJ1-1,TRBV28,CASSFSLGGRGTEAFF,TGTGCCAGCAGTTTTTCTTTGGGGGGCCGGGGCACTGAAGCTTTCTTT
.,TRBD1,TRBJ1-5,TRBV15,CATRGQGEQPQHF,TGTGCCACCCGGGGGCAGGGGGAACAGCCCCAGCATTTT
.,.,TRBJ2-3,TRBV2,CASSGDLLTDTQYF,TGTGCCAGCAGTGGAGACTTGCTCACAGATACGCAGTATTTT
.,.,TRBJ1-6,TRBV25-1,CASSEYFSPLHF,TGTGCCAGCAGTGAATATTTTTCACCCCTCCACTTT
.,.,TRBJ2-3,TRBV4-1,CASSQDPGTDTQYF,TGCGCCAGCAGCCAAGACCCCGGGACAGATACGCAGTATTTT
.,.,TRBJ2-7,TRBV7-9,CASSSHREHYEQYF,TGTGCCAGCAGTTCTCACCGGGAGCACTACGAGCAGTACTTC
.,.,TRBJ2-3,TRBV20-1,CSALFGITDTQYF,TGCAGTGCTCTTTTTGGGATCACAGATACGCAGTATTTT
.,TRBD1,TRBJ1-1,TRBV6-4,CASRPSHYRGPIVNTEAFF,TGTGCCAGCAGGCCCTCCCATTACAGGGGGCCCATTGTGAACACTGAAGCTTTCTTT
.,.,TRBJ2-3,TRBV20-1,CSALNPNTDTQYF,TGCAGTGCCCTTAATCCGAACACAGATACGCAGTATTTT
.,TRBD2,TRBJ2-2,TRBV6-6,CASSRGGSGEYTGELFF,TGTGCCAGCAGCCGGGGGGGTAGCGGGGAGTATACCGGGGAGCTGTTTTTT
few,.,TRBJ1-2,TRBV5-6,CASSLEWQEDYGYTF,TGTGCCAGCAGCTTGGAATGGCAGGAAGATTATGGCTACACCTTC
.,.,TRBJ1-1,TRBV19,CASSIVNGGTEAFF,TGTGCCAGTAGTATTGTCAACGGGGGCACTGAAGCTTTCTTT
.,.,TRBJ2-7,TRBV12-3/TRBV12-4,CASSLSDSYEQHF,TGTGCCAGCAGCCTTAGCGACTCCTACGAGCAGCACTTC